Below, 9 T cell receptor beta chains from the same sample are listed, as sequenced in a study of blood T cell repertoires in COVID-19. Clones were read by immunoSEQ multiplex PCR, and TCRdb kept only the in-frame ones, dropping some. The sample records about 230,000 clones, roughly 81% being singletons. The sample taken for sequencing was peripheral blood. The receptors were gathered from a woman older than 75 with COVID-19, enrolled during active disease.

This chain uses TRBV5-1 with TRBJ1-1; 7 bases fit TRBD1. The CDR3 is 13 amino acids. V shed 3 bases and J 6 bases; nucleotides not matched to a gene: 5. Germline CDR1 is SGHRS and CDR2 is YFSETQ. In nucleotides, the CDR3 is TGCGCCAGCAGCTCTGAGGGGGCATCTGAAGCTTTCTTT. This codes for CASSSEGASEAFF.

The chain uses TRBV29-1 and TRBJ2-2; 7 bases are shared with TRBD1. The CDR3 is 14 residues long. V gave up 6 bases and J gave up 4 bases; unmatched junction bases: 8. The germline V gene encodes CDR1 SQVTM and CDR2 ANQGSEA. Here the CDR3 DNA reads TGCAGCGTCCCAGACAGGGTTGGCACCGGGGAGCTGTTTTTT. Protein: CSVPDRVGTGELFF.

The V call is TRBV30, the J call TRBJ2-3, with 9 nucleotides matching TRBD2. Germline CDR1 GTSNPN, CDR2 SVGIG (reference sequence). This CDR3 is built from 15 residues. After removal of 6 bases from V and 0 bases from J, the junction contained 7 bases not matched to a gene. The CDR3 nucleotides read TGTGCCTGTCGGGCGGGAGGGCCTAGCACAGATACGCAGTATTTT. Its protein product is CACRAGGPSTDTQYF.

V usage is TRBV9 and J usage is TRBJ2-3, with 7 bases aligning to TRBD2. V lost 0 bases and J lost 5; bases outside the gene matches: 9. This CDR3 is built from 16 residues. Germline V gene lookup returns CDR1 SGDLS and CDR2 YYNGEE. The CDR3 bases are TGTGCCAGCAGCGTAGCGGGCGGGAGATTAGGAGATACGCAGTATTTT. Translated: CASSVAGGRLGDTQYF.

This clone has a handful of counts. This chain uses TRBV3-1 (or the pseudogene TRBV3-2) with TRBJ1-2; 7 bases are a match to TRBD1. The V and J ends lost 4 bases and 12 bases, in that order; junction bases with no gene match: 17. The germline V gene encodes CDR1 LGHDT and CDR2 YNNKEL (reference sequence). The CDR3 loop spans 15 amino acids. In DNA, the CDR3 is TGTGCCAGCAGCCCGTCCCCGGGACAGTCATCGACACACACCTTC. Protein product: CASSPSPGQSSTHTF.

The gene calls are TRBV6-5 and TRBJ1-5; the match to TRBD1 covers 7 bases. The germline V gene encodes CDR1 MNHEY and CDR2 SVGAGI. The CDR3 runs 14 residues. J lost 4 bases, V lost 7 bases, and 7 bases had no gene match. The CDR3 reads CASTRTGLNQPQHF. The CDR3 coding sequence is TGTGCCAGCACTAGGACAGGATTAAATCAGCCCCAGCATTTT.

The gene calls are TRBV23-1 and TRBJ2-3; TRBD2 agrees at 7 bases. TRBV23-1 is sorted into the ORF group, with uncertain function. This CDR3 is built from 15 residues. The ends lost 8 bases at V and 0 bases at J; junction bases unmatched: 8. Here the CDR3 reads CASFPGLPSTDTQYF. As DNA, the CDR3 is TGCGCCAGCTTTCCGGGACTACCCAGCACAGATACGCAGTATTTT.

This sequence joins TRBV7-9 and TRBJ1-2, with D perhaps TRBD1 (6 bases). The germline V gene encodes CDR1 SEHNR and CDR2 FQNEAQ (reference sequence). This CDR3 contains 15 residues. Trimming left V 1 base short and J 4 bases short, with 13 bases between. The CDR3 reads CASSLGQGSAYGYTF. DNA for the CDR3: TGTGCCAGCAGCTTAGGGCAGGGGAGTGCCTATGGCTACACCTTC. Full variable domain (outside the CDR3, taken from reference TRBV7-9 and TRBJ1-2): DTGVSQNPRHKITKRGQNVTFRCDPISEHNRLYWYRQTLGQGPEFLTYFQNEAQLEKSRLLSDRFSAERPKGSFSTLEIQRTEQGDSAMYLCASSLGQGSAYGYTFGSGTRLTVV.

The J gene is TRBJ2-5, the V gene TRBV7-2; 11 bases are a match to TRBD2. Germline lookup yields CDR1 SGHTA and CDR2 FQGNSA. The J segment lost 7 bases and the V segment lost 2 bases, leaving 6 bases of the junction unmatched. The CDR3 has 15 amino acids. The CDR3 nucleotides are TGTGCCAGCAGCTTAACTAGCGGGGGCCTGGGGACCCAGTACTTC. Protein product: CASSLTSGGLGTQYF.